The clone carrying this TCR beta chain has a count of ten or more. The antigen is unknown. Source study methods: The authors used CDR3 differences across clinicopathological groups to build a distant-metastasis classifier for papillary thyroid cancer. With MiXCR, TCRdb reprocessed the PCR reads. The V and J calls and clone size are TCRdb's, not the authors'. The data hold 50,000 to 70,000 clones, with just over 4% observed a single time. Patients were all untreated before their thyroid surgery. The sample originates from a study of metastatic and nonmetastatic thyroid tumors. Across the whole study: Malignant and benign thyroid patients had repertoires compared in peripheral blood and tumor or nodule tissue.

Overall study results and limits: Compared with benign nodules, malignant thyroid tumors were reported to have significantly higher TCR beta diversity in both blood and tumor.

Germline V gene lookup returns CDR1 SGHTA and CDR2 FQGNSA. After removal of 1 base from V and 2 bases from J, the junction contained 1 base not matched to a gene. The CDR3 covers 15 residues. This sequence joins TRBV7-2 and TRBJ2-7; 11 positions agree with TRBD2. Input material: blood. This clonotype was sampled from a female donor with papillary thyroid cancer or a benign thyroid nodule (not recorded which). Some clones in this sample may be carry-over from other donors' samples. CDR3 in amino acids: CASSLGLAGTYEQYF. The DNA for the CDR3 is TGTGCCAGCAGCTTAGGACTAGCGGGAACCTACGAGCAGTACTTC.